This TCR beta chain was identified in a study of T cells in Graves' hyperthyroidism and ophthalmopathy (dated by TCRdb to 2018 to 2020). Background on the whole study: Peripheral blood was collected at initial diagnosis, before any treatment. A discovery cohort of 95 to 100 patients, about 43 with Graves' ophthalmopathy and roughly 59 with stable Graves' hyperthyroidism, was used to find distinguishing TCR V-J signatures. An independent validation cohort of around 19 hyperthyroidism patients and over 15 patients who later progressed to ophthalmopathy tested prospective prediction of ophthalmopathy. The 90 to 100 discovery patients were randomly divided into training and test sets at a 7:3 ratio. In about 6 Graves' hyperthyroidism patients, the study also compared T-cell repertoires from thyroid tissue with T-cell repertoires from blood. After sampling, hyperthyroidism patients received methimazole starting at 30 mg daily, and ophthalmopathy patients received high-dose intravenous methylprednisolone. According to the paper, TCR Vbeta CDR3 sequencing was carried out on over 130 peripheral blood samples, which came from some 41 ophthalmopathy, under 80 hyperthyroidism and around 17 progressor patients. The paper as a whole reports these results and caveats: No statistical method was used to set the sample size in advance, and investigators knew the group allocation. In validation, progression to ophthalmopathy was predicted by the model with 55% to 71% sensitivity and nearly 75% specificity, a median of roughly 6 months before onset. Most expanded thyroid clonotypes (frequency above 0.001) were also detected in blood, suggesting blood repertoires may reflect thyroid immune responses. A model built on a 13 V-J signature distinguished ophthalmopathy from stable hyperthyroidism, reaching over 85% sensitivity and about 81% specificity in cross-validation and 80%/75% in testing.

Amplification of TCR beta CDR3 regions was carried out from RNA transcripts. For the first round of RT-PCR on the TCR CDR3, the HTBI primer set was used together with the Qiagen OneStep RT-PCR kit. The libraries were constructed in a second round of multiplex PCR and then size-selected and purified. Sequencing of the libraries was done on an Illumina HiSeq2000 using paired-end 100 bp reads. In the authors' own workflow: SOAPnuke was used to process the raw data, with reads discarded if the reads contained adapters or uncalled bases, had a mean Phred below 15, or lacked an exact constant-primer or identifier match. COPE v1.2.5 was used to merge the high-quality paired reads, and each unique nucleotide sequence was defined as a clonotype. MiTCR v1.1 was used to align the clonotypes against IMGT TRBV, TRBD and TRBJ reference segments. Only V-J combinations with frequency above 0.0001, covering 99% to 99.2% of repertoires, were analysed. The TCS score was defined as F50 (clonal expansion) divided by E x V (chaos), with BLOSUM62-based TCRdist calculated between CDR3 peptides within each V-J. Welch's t-statistics and random forest reduced 514 V-J features to under 15, which were used in a naive Bayes classifier (R e1071). TCRdb passed the public sequencing reads through fastp at Q25 and MiXCR, retaining productive beta sequences. Every distinct CDR3 protein forms one entry, paired with its most common genes and DNA. The V and J calls reflect TCRdb's pipeline rather than the authors' work. The sample table lists a few hundred thousand distinct CDR3 sequences, 15% to 19% of them with a count of one. Roughly a quarter of the sample rests with the top ten.

This clonotype was observed a handful of times. It lacks a known antigen. No much larger clone is present one base from it, and per-base qualities are unavailable. The hyperthyroidism patients were between 18 and 65 years old and newly diagnosed, with a disease duration of less than 2 months. Any patient with an uncontrolled infection, another autoimmune disease, pregnancy or lactation was excluded. Clinical symptoms, serum thyroxine and TRAb, thyroid ultrasound, and orbital computed tomography formed the basis for the diagnoses. For progressor patients, blood was drawn at the first diagnosis of hyperthyroidism, before any ophthalmopathy symptoms had appeared. PBMCs were isolated from approximately 10 ml of fresh peripheral blood by Ficoll-Paque density gradient centrifugation. Progressor patients were defined as those initially diagnosed with Graves' hyperthyroidism in whom ophthalmopathy developed during follow-up. Total RNA was extracted with Trizol reagent, and quality was checked on an Agilent 2100 Bioanalyzer.

At the junction V is shortened by 5 bases and J by 5 bases, with 16 bases in between. From the germline V gene, CDR1 is MNHNS and CDR2 is SASEGT. There are 15 amino acids in the CDR3, from cysteine to phenylalanine inclusive. The CDR3 DNA has 45 bases and is translated from base 1. The material sequenced was blood. The rearrangement combines TRBV6-1 with TRBJ1-5; possibly the D gene is TRBD1, per 6 matching bases. This sequence was found in a woman between 18 and 29 years old with Graves' hyperthyroidism that later progressed to Graves' ophthalmopathy. The nucleotide sequence reads as follows: TGTGCCAGCAGTCGCTTCGGACAGAAAGATCAGCCCCAGCATTTT. It codes for CASSRFGQKDQPQHF.